What follows are 14 T cell receptor beta chains derived from one specimen sequenced in a study of T cell repertoires in cytomegalovirus infection. TCRdb itself ran the reads through MiXCR, one entry per CDR3 protein. The data hold hundreds of thousands of distinct CDR3 sequences, with about 28% observed a single time. The antigens these receptors bind are not known. The source material was cultured PBMCs, sampled from culture after CMV antigen stimulation. These receptors originate from a human donor in good health (CMV status not recorded). Some clones in this sample may be carry-over from other donors' samples.

The gene calls are TRBV10-3 and TRBJ1-1; 8 bases align to TRBD1. V was pared by 3 bases and J by 1 base, with 7 bases of the junction left unmatched. This CDR3 has 16 residues. Germline CDR1 is ENHRY and CDR2 is SYGVKD. For the CDR3, the DNA is TGTGCCATCAGTGAAACAGGGGGAAATCAGAACACTGAAGCTTTCTTT. It codes for CAISETGGNQNTEAFF.

This clonotype was observed many times. The chain links TRBV7-2 to TRBJ2-7; D is possibly TRBD2 (6 bases). V lost 4 bases, J lost 0 bases, and 13 bases lay in between. The CDR3 length is 15 residues. Germline-derived CDR1 and CDR2 are SGHTA and FQGNSA. CDR3 sequence: CASSSWGGASYEQYF. In DNA form, the CDR3 reads TGTGCCAGCAGCTCGTGGGGCGGGGCCTCCTACGAGCAGTACTTC.

This clonotype was observed a few times. This chain joins TRBV7-3 and TRBJ2-7; 9 bases agree with TRBD1. Germline V CDR1 and CDR2: SGHTA, FQGTGA. The V and J ends lost 4 bases and 6 bases, in that order; junction bases with no gene match: 7. The CDR3 is 14 residues long. Here the CDR3 DNA reads TGTGCCAGCAGCTCCGACAGGGGGTCCGGCGAGCAGTACTTC. It specifies CASSSDRGSGEQYF.

The gene calls are TRBV28 and TRBJ1-3; D remains ambiguous. V lost 10 bases to trimming and J lost 2 bases, with 12 bases between them. The CDR3 is 13 residues long. Germline V gene lookup returns CDR1 MDHEN and CDR2 SYDVKM. CDR3 coding DNA: TGTGCCACCCAGACAAGAACTGGAAACACCATATATTTT. Translating gives CATQTRTGNTIYF.

A few counts support this clonotype. The rearrangement joins TRBV25-1 to TRBJ2-3, with D perhaps assigned TRBD1 or TRBD2 (5 bases each). The CDR3 is 15 amino acids. CDR1 is MGHDK and CDR2 is SYGVNS in the germline V gene. Between the trimmed V and J ends, which lost 1 base and 5 bases, there was a span of 13 bases. The CDR3 DNA sequence: TGTGCCAGCAGTGAATCTGGGACCCTGGGAGATACGCAGTATTTT. Amino acids: CASSESGTLGDTQYF.

The chain links TRBV12-3 or TRBV12-4 to TRBJ2-1; 9 bases line up with TRBD2. V trimming: 6 bases; J trimming: 4 bases; junction bases outside the gene matches: 7. The CDR3 has 15 amino acids. The CDR3 DNA reads TGTGCCAGCAGGGCGACTAGCGGAACATACAATGAGCAGTTCTTC. It specifies CASRATSGTYNEQFF.

This chain links TRBV2 with TRBJ1-2; no clear D. This CDR3 spans 12 amino acids. Germline CDR1 reads SNHLY; CDR2 reads FYNNEI. The V gene lost 9 bases and the J gene lost 0 bases, with 8 bases spanning the gap. In nucleotides, the CDR3 is TGTGCCAGAGGAACCTCTAACTATGGCTACACCTTC. It is translated as CARGTSNYGYTF.

This clonotype was detected only a few times. V is TRBV28 and J is TRBJ2-4; D not resolved. The germline gives CDR1 MDHEN, CDR2 SYDVKM. The CDR3 spans 13 residues. Trimming shortened V by 6 bases and J by 9 bases, and 15 bases separated the two germline ends. The CDR3 bases are TGTGCCAGCAGAAACTTCGAGAGAGCCATTCAGTACTTC. Translated: CASRNFERAIQYF.

The chain has TRBV27 and TRBJ2-7; 7 bases are shared with TRBD1. This CDR3 comprises 17 residues. Per germline, CDR1 MNHEY and CDR2 SMNVEV (reference sequence). The trim removed 0 bases at V and 2 bases at J, leaving 10 bases unmatched. The CDR3 region is CASSLSKGAARAYEQYF. CDR3 nucleotide sequence: TGTGCCAGCAGTTTATCGAAGGGGGCAGCCAGAGCCTACGAGCAGTACTTC.

The chain recombines TRBV10-3 with TRBJ1-2, with D maybe TRBD1 (5 bases). The CDR3 length is 13 residues. The V end was cut by 2 bases, the J end by 8 bases, with 12 bases between. Germline assignment: CDR1 ENHRY and CDR2 SYGVKD. This chain's CDR3 is CAISEQRGGGYTF. The DNA of the CDR3 is TGTGCCATCAGTGAGCAAAGGGGAGGCGGCTACACCTTC.

CDR3 loop: CASSLTGAIIYGYTF. Here the CDR3 DNA reads TGTGCCAGCAGCTTAACAGGGGCAATTATCTATGGCTACACCTTC. V is TRBV13 and J is TRBJ1-2; 7 nucleotides match TRBD1. The CDR3 runs to 15 residues. V shed 2 bases, J shed 4 bases, and the junction held 7 bases outside the gene matches. CDR1 and CDR2 (germline): PRHDT, FYEKMQ (reference sequence).

The chain recombines TRBV18 with TRBJ1-6, with 9 nucleotides matching TRBD1. From germline, CDR1 is KGHSH and CDR2 LQKENI. This CDR3 has 14 residues. J lost 11 bases, V lost 3 bases, and 5 bases had no gene match. CDR3 sequence reads: CASSPETGGTPLHF. The CDR3 DNA follows: TGTGCCAGCTCACCTGAGACAGGGGGGACACCCCTCCACTTT.

The chain has TRBV7-2 and TRBJ2-7; D unresolved. Germline V lookup: CDR1 SGHTA, CDR2 FQGNSA. Between the trimmed V and J ends, which lost 2 bases and 3 bases, there was a span of 11 bases. This CDR3 comprises 14 residues. In DNA form, the CDR3 reads TGTGCCAGCAGCTTAAATACCAACCTCTACGAGCAGTACTTC. Translated, it gives CASSLNTNLYEQYF.

The chain is built from TRBV7-3 and TRBJ2-3; 11 positions agree with TRBD2. In germline, CDR1 is SGHTA, CDR2 FQGTGA. V shed 3 bases, J shed 6 bases, and the junction held 5 bases outside the gene matches. This CDR3 is 15 amino acids long. As DNA, the CDR3 is TGTGCCAGCAGCTTTAGCGGGGGGGCCGTTGATACGCAGTATTTT. Its protein product is CASSFSGGAVDTQYF.